The TCR beta chain described here comes from a study of OX40 agonist ivuxolimab in advanced cancers. On the study more broadly: The patients received agonistic anti-OX40 (CD134) antibody ivuxolimab.

The CDR3 has 14 amino acids. V lost 1 base and J 1 base, leaving 8 bases between the germline ends. The V gene's germline CDR1 is SEHNR and CDR2 FQNEAQ (reference sequence). The study's findings and limits: Nonresponders, in some cases, also had low normalized T-cell clonal expansion. Those patients achieving a partial response at 0.1-3.0 mg/kg showed among the lowest clonal expansion. Clonal expansion from baseline to week 6 occurred in both CD4+ and CD8+ T cells.

Regarding this clone: What it binds is not known.

Only in-frame clones appear in the TCRdb table, and some are missing; sequencing was by immunoSEQ multiplex PCR. The sample comprises 130,000 or so clones, 85% to 95% of which are singletons, and approximately 0.99% rests with the top ten. The gene calls are TRBV7-9 and TRBJ2-7; maybe TRBD2 (5 bases). The sequencing here drew on CD4+ or CD8+ T cells sorted from blood, taken in a trial of the OX40 agonist ivuxolimab. The receptor comes from an adult with an advanced solid tumor such as melanoma, head and neck, liver or kidney cancer. CDR3 protein: CASSLGTGSYEQYF. For the CDR3, the DNA is TGTGCCAGCAGCTTAGGGACTGGGTCCTACGAGCAGTACTTC.